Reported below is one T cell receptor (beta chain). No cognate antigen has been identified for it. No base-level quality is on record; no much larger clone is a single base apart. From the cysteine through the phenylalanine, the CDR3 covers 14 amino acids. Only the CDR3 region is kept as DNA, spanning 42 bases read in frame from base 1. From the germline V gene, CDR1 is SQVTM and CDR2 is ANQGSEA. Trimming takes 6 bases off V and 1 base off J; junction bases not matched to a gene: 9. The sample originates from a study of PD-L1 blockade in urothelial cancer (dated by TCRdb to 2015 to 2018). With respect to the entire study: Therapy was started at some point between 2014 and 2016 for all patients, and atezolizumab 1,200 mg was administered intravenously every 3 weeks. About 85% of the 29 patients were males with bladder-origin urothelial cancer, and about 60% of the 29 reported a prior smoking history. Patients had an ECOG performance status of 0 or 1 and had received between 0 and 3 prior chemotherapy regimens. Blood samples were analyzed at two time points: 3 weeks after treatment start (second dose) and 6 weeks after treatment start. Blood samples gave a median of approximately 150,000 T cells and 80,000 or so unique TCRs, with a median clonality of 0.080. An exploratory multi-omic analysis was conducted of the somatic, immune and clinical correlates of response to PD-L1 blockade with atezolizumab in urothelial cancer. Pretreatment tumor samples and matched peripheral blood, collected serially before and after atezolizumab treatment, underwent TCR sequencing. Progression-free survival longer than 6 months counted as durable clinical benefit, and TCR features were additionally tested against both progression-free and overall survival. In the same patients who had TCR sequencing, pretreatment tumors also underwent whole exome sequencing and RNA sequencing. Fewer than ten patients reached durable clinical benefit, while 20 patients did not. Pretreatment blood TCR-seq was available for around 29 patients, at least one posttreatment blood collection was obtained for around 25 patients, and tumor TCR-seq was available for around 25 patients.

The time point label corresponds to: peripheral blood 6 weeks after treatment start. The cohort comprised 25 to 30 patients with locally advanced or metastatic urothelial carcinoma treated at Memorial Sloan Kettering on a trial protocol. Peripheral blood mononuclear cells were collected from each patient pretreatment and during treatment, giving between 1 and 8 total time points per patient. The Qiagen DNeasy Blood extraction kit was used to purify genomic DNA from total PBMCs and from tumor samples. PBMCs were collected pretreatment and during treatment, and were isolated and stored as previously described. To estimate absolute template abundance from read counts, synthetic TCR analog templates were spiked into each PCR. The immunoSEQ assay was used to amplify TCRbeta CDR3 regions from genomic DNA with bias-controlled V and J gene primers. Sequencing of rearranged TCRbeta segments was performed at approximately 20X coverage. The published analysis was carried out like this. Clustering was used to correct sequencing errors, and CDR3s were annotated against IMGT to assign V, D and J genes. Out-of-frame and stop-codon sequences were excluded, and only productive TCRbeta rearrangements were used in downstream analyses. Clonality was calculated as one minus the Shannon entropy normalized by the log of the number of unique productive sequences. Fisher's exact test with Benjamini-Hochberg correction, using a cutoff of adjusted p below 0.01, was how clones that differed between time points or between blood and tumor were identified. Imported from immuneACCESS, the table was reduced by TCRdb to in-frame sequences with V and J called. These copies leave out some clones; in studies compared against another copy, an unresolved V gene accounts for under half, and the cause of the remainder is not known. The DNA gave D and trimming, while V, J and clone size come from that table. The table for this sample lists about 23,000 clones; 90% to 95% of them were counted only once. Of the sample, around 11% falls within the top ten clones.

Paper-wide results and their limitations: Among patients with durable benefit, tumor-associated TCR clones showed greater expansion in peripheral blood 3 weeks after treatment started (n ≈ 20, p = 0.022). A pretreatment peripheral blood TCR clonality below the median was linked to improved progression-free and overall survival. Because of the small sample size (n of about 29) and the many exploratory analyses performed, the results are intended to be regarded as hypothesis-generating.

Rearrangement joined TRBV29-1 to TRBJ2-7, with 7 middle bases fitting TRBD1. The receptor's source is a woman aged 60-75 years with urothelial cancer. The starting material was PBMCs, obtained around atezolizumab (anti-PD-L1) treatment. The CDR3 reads CSVVAGTESYEQYF. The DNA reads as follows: TGCAGCGTCGTCGCCGGGACAGAATCCTACGAGCAGTACTTC.